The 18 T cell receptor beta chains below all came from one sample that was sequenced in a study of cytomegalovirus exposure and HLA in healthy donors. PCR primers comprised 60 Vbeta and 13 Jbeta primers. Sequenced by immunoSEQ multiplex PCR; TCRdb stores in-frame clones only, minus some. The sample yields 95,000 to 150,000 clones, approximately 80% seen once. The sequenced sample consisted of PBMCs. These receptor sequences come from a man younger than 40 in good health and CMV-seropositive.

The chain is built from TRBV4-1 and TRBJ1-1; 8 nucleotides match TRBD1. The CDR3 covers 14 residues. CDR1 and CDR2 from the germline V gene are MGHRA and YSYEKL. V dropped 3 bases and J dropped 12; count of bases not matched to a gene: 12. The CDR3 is CASSHRTGPSSPFF. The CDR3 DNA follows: TGCGCCAGCAGCCACCGGACAGGGCCAAGTTCGCCTTTCTTT.

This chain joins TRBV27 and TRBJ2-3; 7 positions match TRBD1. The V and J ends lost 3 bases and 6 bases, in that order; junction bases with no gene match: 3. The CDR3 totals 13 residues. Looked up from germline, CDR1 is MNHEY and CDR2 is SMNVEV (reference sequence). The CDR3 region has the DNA TGTGCCAGCAGTTTCACAGGGGTTGATACGCAGTATTTT. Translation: CASSFTGVDTQYF.

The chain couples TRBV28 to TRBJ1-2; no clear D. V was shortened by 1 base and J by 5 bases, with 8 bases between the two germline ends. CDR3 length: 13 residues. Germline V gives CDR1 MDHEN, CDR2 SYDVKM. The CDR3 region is CASSLYSGYGYTF. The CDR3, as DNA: TGTGCCAGCAGTTTATATTCAGGTTATGGCTACACCTTC.

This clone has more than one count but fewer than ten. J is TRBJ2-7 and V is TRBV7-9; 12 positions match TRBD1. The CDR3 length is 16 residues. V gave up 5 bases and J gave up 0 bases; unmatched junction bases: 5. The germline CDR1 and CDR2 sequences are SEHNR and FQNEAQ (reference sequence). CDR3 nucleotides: TGTGCCAGCAGCCCCGGGACAGGGGGCCCCTCCTACGAGCAGTACTTC. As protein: CASSPGTGGPSYEQYF.

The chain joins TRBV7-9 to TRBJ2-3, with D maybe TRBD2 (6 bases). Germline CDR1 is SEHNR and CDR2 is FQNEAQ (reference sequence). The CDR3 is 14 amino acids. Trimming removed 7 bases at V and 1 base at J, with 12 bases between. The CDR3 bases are TGTGCCAGCACCTCTACGGGGGGCACAGATACGCAGTATTTT. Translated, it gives CASTSTGGTDTQYF. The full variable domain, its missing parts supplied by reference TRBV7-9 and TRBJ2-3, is DTGVSQNPRHKITKRGQNVTFRCDPISEHNRLYWYRQTLGQGPEFLTYFQNEAQLEKSRLLSDRFSAERPKGSFSTLEIQRTEQGDSAMYLCASTSTGGTDTQYFGPGTRLTVL.

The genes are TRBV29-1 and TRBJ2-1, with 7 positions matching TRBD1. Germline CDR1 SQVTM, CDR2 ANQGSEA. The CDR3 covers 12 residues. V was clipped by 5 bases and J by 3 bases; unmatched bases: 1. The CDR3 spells CSVRDSYNEQFF. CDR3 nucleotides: TGCAGCGTTCGGGACAGCTACAATGAGCAGTTCTTC.

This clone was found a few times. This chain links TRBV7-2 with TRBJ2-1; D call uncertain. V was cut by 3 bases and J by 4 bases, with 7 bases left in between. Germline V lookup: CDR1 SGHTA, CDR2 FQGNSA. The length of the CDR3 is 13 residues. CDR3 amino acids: CASSFFSYNEQFF. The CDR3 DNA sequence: TGTGCCAGCAGCTTTTTTAGTTACAATGAGCAGTTCTTC. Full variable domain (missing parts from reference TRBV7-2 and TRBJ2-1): GAGVSQSPSNKVTEKGKDVELRCDPISGHTALYWYRQSLGQGLEFLIYFQGNSAPDKSGLPSDRFSAERTGGSVSTLTIQRTQQEDSAVYLCASSFFSYNEQFFGPGTRLTVL.

The CDR3 nucleotides read TGTGCCAGCAGCTTGAGGCTGGCGCGGGCACGAAGCACAGATACGCAGTATTTT. Its protein is CASSLRLARARSTDTQYF. The chain has TRBV5-6 and TRBJ2-3, with D maybe TRBD2 (5 bases). Looked up from germline, CDR1 is SGHDT and CDR2 is YYEEEE. The CDR3 is made up of 18 amino acids. V dropped 1 base and J dropped 0 bases, with 18 bases sitting between them.

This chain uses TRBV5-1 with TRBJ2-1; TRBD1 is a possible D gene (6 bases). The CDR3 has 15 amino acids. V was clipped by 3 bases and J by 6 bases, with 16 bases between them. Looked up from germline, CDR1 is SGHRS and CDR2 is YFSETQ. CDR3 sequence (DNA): TGCGCCAGCAGCTCACCTGGGACATCTGGCAATGAGCAGTTCTTC. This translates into CASSSPGTSGNEQFF.

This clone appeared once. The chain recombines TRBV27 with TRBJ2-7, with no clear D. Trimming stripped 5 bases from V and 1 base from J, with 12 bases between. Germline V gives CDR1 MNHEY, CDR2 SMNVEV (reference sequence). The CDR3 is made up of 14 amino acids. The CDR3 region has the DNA TGTGCCAGCAGTCTTACGGTACCTTCCTACGAGCAGTACTTC. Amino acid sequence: CASSLTVPSYEQYF.

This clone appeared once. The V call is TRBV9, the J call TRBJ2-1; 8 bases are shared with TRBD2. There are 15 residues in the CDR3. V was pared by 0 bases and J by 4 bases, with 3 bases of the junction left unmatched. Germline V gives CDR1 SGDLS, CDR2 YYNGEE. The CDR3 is CASSVDSGVYNEQFF. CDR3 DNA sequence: TGTGCCAGCAGCGTAGATAGCGGGGTTTACAATGAGCAGTTCTTC.

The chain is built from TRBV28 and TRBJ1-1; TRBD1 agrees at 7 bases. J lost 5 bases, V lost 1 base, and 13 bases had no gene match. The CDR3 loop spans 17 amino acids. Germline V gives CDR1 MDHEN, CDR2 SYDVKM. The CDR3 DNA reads TGTGCCAGCAGTTTATCGGCAGTCGGGACAGTTTGGACTGAAGCTTTCTTT. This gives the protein CASSLSAVGTVWTEAFF.

The CDR3 spells CASSLVLAGGGTDTQYF. Here the CDR3 DNA reads TGTGCCAGCAGCTTGGTTCTAGCGGGAGGGGGGACAGATACGCAGTATTTT. The genes are TRBV5-4 and TRBJ2-3; 12 bases map to TRBD2. J lost 3 bases, V lost 0 bases, and 5 bases had no gene match. The CDR3 runs 17 residues. In germline, CDR1 is SGHNT, CDR2 YYREEE (reference sequence).

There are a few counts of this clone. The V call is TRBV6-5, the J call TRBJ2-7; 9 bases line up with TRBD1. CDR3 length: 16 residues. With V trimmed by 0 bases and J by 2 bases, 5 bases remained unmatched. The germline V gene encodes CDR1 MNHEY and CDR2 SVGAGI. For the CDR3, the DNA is TGTGCCAGCAGTTACTCTCCGGGACAGGGAACCTACGAGCAGTACTTC. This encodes CASSYSPGQGTYEQYF.

The CDR3 DNA reads as TGTGCCACCTTATCCCAATCTAAGTTCTTC. Residues: CATLSQSKFF. The chain couples TRBV7-9 to TRBJ2-1; the D is unclear. Between the trimmed V and J ends, which lost 10 bases and 14 bases, there was a span of 15 bases. This CDR3 is 10 amino acids long. Germline V gene data show CDR1 as SEHNR and CDR2 as FQNEAQ (reference sequence).

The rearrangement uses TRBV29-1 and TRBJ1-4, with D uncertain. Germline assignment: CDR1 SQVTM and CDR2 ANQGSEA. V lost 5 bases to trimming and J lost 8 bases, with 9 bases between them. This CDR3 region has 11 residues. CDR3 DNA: TGCAGCGTTAAGATCGGGGAAAAACTGTTTTTT. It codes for CSVKIGEKLFF.

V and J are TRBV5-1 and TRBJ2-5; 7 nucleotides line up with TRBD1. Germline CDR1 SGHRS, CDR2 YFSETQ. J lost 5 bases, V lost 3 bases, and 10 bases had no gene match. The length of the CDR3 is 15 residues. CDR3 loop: CASSSQTGTGETQYF. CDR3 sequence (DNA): TGCGCCAGCAGCTCTCAGACAGGGACCGGGGAGACCCAGTACTTC.

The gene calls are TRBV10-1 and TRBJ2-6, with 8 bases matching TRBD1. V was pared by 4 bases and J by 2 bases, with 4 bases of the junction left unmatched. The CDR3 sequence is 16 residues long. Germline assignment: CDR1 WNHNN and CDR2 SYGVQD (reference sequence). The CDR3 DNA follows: TGCGCCAGCAGTGTAGGCAGGGGGCCTGGGGCCAACGTCCTGACTTTC. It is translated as CASSVGRGPGANVLTF.